Below, 28 T cell receptor beta chains from the same sample are listed, as sequenced in a study of T cell clonotyping in hematopoietic cell transplantation. Documented time point: recipient sample about 28 days before transplant, after cytoreduction. Measured with immunoSEQ multiplex PCR; TCRdb has only the in-frame clones, and not every one. The sample carries tens of thousands of clones, just over 90% recorded once. The specimen comprised peripheral blood mononuclear cells, sampled before stem cell transplant. The receptors come from a man over 45 with acute myeloid leukemia. Some clones in this sample may be carry-over from other donors' samples.

In nucleotides, the CDR3 is TGTGCCAGCCGCACTATGGGGAGCGGCTACGAGCAGTACTTC. Its translation is CASRTMGSGYEQYF. This rearrangement joins TRBV7-9 to TRBJ2-7; possibly TRBD2 for D (5 bases). The ends were cut back, 8 bases at V and 3 bases at J, with 17 bases in the middle. The CDR3 loop spans 14 amino acids. The V gene's germline CDR1 is SEHNR and CDR2 FQNEAQ (reference sequence).

This clone was seen just once. The rearrangement links TRBV7-2 to TRBJ2-7, with 9 bases aligning to TRBD1. Trimming took 4 bases from V and 2 from J; bases not matched to a gene: 3. Germline V lookup: CDR1 SGHTA, CDR2 FQGNSA. CDR3 length: 14 amino acids. CDR3 coding DNA: TGTGCCAGCAGCTCCGGGACAGGGACCTACGAGCAGTACTTC. Amino acid sequence: CASSSGTGTYEQYF.

The rearrangement joins TRBV19 to TRBJ1-2; maybe TRBD1 (5 bases). V gave up 4 bases and J gave up 4 bases, with 7 bases separating them. The CDR3 contains 12 residues. CDR1 is LNHDA, CDR2 SQIVND, per germline (reference sequence). The CDR3 coding sequence is TGTGCCAGTAGTAGGGGCCTCTATGGCTACACCTTC. Amino acids: CASSRGLYGYTF. The complete variable domain, with remaining parts taken from reference TRBV19 and TRBJ1-2, reads DGGITQSPKYLFRKEGQNVTLSCEQNLNHDAMYWYRQDPGQGLRLIYYSQIVNDFQKGDIAEGYSVSREKKESFPLTVTSAQKNPTAFYLCASSRGLYGYTFGSGTRLTVV.

The CDR3 DNA follows: TGTGCCAGCAGCTTCGGGACTAGCGGGGGAAACACAGATACGCAGTATTTT. Protein sequence: CASSFGTSGGNTDTQYF. The genes are TRBV13 and TRBJ2-3; 14 positions match TRBD2. The V segment lost 3 bases and the J segment 2 bases; nucleotides outside the gene matches: 4. From germline, CDR1 is PRHDT and CDR2 FYEKMQ (reference sequence). The CDR3 totals 17 residues.

The CDR3 DNA follows: TGTGCCTGGAGTGTGGGACAGGGGTTTGAAGAGCAGTACTTC. It translates to CAWSVGQGFEEQYF. This rearrangement joins TRBV30 to TRBJ2-7; 10 nucleotides align to TRBD1. This CDR3 is 14 amino acids long. J was trimmed by 7 bases and V by 0 bases; bases with no gene match: 6. Germline V CDR1 and CDR2: GTSNPN, SVGIG (reference sequence).

The genes are TRBV7-2 and TRBJ2-7, with a possible D match to TRBD2 (5 bases). The CDR3 totals 16 residues. Germline lookup yields CDR1 SGHTA and CDR2 FQGNSA. Trimming pared 5 bases from V and 0 bases from J, leaving 17 bases between. CDR3 in DNA: TGTGCCAGCAGCCCCCCAGGCCAGCGGTCCTCCTACGAGCAGTACTTC. Translating gives CASSPPGQRSSYEQYF.

This clone showed up just a few times. V gene TRBV5-6 combines with J gene TRBJ2-7; weak D call: TRBD2 (6 bases). Trimming shortened V by 3 bases and J by 2 bases, and 9 bases separated the two germline ends. Germline CDR1 SGHDT, CDR2 YYEEEE. The CDR3 has 13 residues. The CDR3 here is CASSWGLTYEQYF. The DNA for the CDR3 is TGTGCCAGCAGCTGGGGACTGACCTACGAGCAGTACTTC.

CDR3 in amino acids: CASSVGTWSTDTQYF. CDR3 in DNA: TGCGCCAGCAGTGTAGGGACCTGGAGCACAGATACGCAGTATTTT. This chain connects TRBV10-1 to TRBJ2-3; the D gene could be TRBD1 or TRBD2 (5 bases each). This CDR3 is built from 15 residues. Germline V gives CDR1 WNHNN, CDR2 SYGVQD (reference sequence). Trimming shortened V by 4 bases and J by 0 bases, and 11 bases separated the two germline ends.

V is TRBV10-3 and J is TRBJ1-3, with no clear D. This CDR3 spans 12 amino acids. Germline V lookup: CDR1 ENHRY, CDR2 SYGVKD. V lost 10 bases and J lost 4, with 11 bases in between. The CDR3 here is CATRDSGNTIYF. CDR3 coding DNA: TGTGCCACCCGTGATTCAGGAAACACCATATATTTT.

The chain carries TRBV5-1 and TRBJ2-7; the match to TRBD1 covers 8 bases. J was trimmed by 1 base and V by 4 bases; bases with no gene match: 4. CDR3 length: 14 residues. The germline CDR1 and CDR2 sequences are SGHRS and YFSETQ. The CDR3 loop reads CASSQGTGSYEQYF. The CDR3 coding sequence is TGCGCCAGCAGCCAAGGGACAGGTTCCTACGAGCAGTACTTC.

The J gene is TRBJ2-3, the V gene TRBV10-3, with 7 bases matching TRBD2. The J segment lost 0 bases and the V segment lost 5 bases, leaving 11 bases of the junction unmatched. The CDR3 covers 17 residues. Germline V lookup: CDR1 ENHRY, CDR2 SYGVKD. The CDR3 nucleotides are TGTGCCATCAGTCGACAAGTAGCGGGCTCTAGCACAGATACGCAGTATTTT. It yields the protein CAISRQVAGSSTDTQYF.

This clone was counted a few times. The chain couples TRBV28 to TRBJ2-7, with D maybe TRBD2 (5 bases). Trimming took 2 bases from V and 7 from J, leaving 15 bases between them. CDR3 size: 14 residues. Looked up from germline, CDR1 is MDHEN and CDR2 is SYDVKM. CDR3 protein: CASSLIQRVGEQYF. As DNA, the CDR3 is TGTGCCAGCAGTTTAATCCAGAGGGTTGGGGAGCAGTACTTC.

V gene TRBV28 combines with J gene TRBJ1-1; a possible D gene is TRBD1 (5 bases). The germline gives CDR1 MDHEN, CDR2 SYDVKM. Trimming pared 5 bases from V and 6 bases from J, leaving 19 bases between. The CDR3 has 15 residues. The CDR3 nucleotides are TGTGCCAGCAGTCCCCCCTCCGGGGGACGGTCTGAAGCTTTCTTT. The encoded protein is CASSPPSGGRSEAFF. Full variable domain (rest looked up from reference TRBV28 and TRBJ1-1): DVKVTQSSRYLVKRTGEKVFLECVQDMDHENMFWYRQDPGLGLRLIYFSYDVKMKEKGDIPEGYSVSREKKERFSLILESASTNQTSMYLCASSPPSGGRSEAFFGQGTRLTVV.

V is TRBV30 and J is TRBJ1-4; D not resolved. This CDR3 is built from 14 residues. The V end was cut by 0 bases, the J end by 7 bases, with 12 bases between. The germline V gene encodes CDR1 GTSNPN and CDR2 SVGIG (reference sequence). CDR3 amino acids: CAWSVLAGGEKLFF. DNA for the CDR3: TGTGCCTGGAGTGTGCTAGCGGGTGGTGAAAAACTGTTTTTT.

The table lists this clone with a count of one. The chain couples TRBV28 to TRBJ2-7, with D perhaps matching TRBD1 (6 bases). V was shortened by 2 bases and J by 5 bases, with 13 bases between the two germline ends. Germline CDR1 reads MDHEN; CDR2 reads SYDVKM. The CDR3 length is 14 residues. CDR3 bases: TGTGCCAGCAGTTTAGTTCAGGGGTTCCACGAGCAGTACTTC. Amino acid sequence: CASSLVQGFHEQYF.

V and J are TRBV29-1 and TRBJ1-2; D unclear. This CDR3 comprises 10 residues. Deletions cut 4 bases from V and 6 bases from J, with 6 bases between. Per germline, CDR1 SQVTM and CDR2 ANQGSEA. This CDR3 is CSVVTDGYTF. CDR3 coding DNA: TGCAGCGTTGTAACGGATGGCTACACCTTC.

The chain joins TRBV5-1 to TRBJ2-1; 10 nucleotides match TRBD2. Germline V gene data show CDR1 as SGHRS and CDR2 as YFSETQ. V was pared by 4 bases and J by 4 bases, with 2 bases of the junction left unmatched. The CDR3 has 14 amino acids. In DNA, the CDR3 is TGCGCCAGCAGCATTAGCGGGGGGTACAATGAGCAGTTCTTC. Translating it yields CASSISGGYNEQFF.

V is TRBV2 and J is TRBJ2-3, with D unresolved. CDR3 size: 14 residues. Per germline, CDR1 SNHLY and CDR2 FYNNEI. Trimming took off 6 bases at V and 0 bases at J, with 10 bases between the two ends. Written as DNA, the CDR3 is TGTGCCAGCAGACCACAGACTAGCACAGATACGCAGTATTTT. Protein: CASRPQTSTDTQYF.

This chain links TRBV4-2 with TRBJ2-3, with 8 positions matching TRBD2. The CDR3 is made up of 19 amino acids. Germline lookup yields CDR1 LGHNA and CDR2 YNFKEQ. V was clipped by 0 bases and J by 2 bases; unmatched bases: 13. The CDR3 DNA is TGTGCCAGCAGCCAAGATGGAGGAACACTAGCGGATTTCACAGATACGCAGTATTTT. This translates into CASSQDGGTLADFTDTQYF.

The genes are TRBV7-9 and TRBJ2-3; no definite D call. V lost 4 bases, J lost 3 bases, and 5 bases lay in between. The germline V gene has CDR1 SEHNR and CDR2 FQNEAQ (reference sequence). CDR3 size: 12 residues. CDR3 coding DNA: TGTGCCAGCAGCTCCTTAACAGATACGCAGTATTTT. This encodes CASSSLTDTQYF. Together with reference TRBV7-9 and TRBJ2-3, the CDR3 gives the full variable domain: DTGVSQNPRHKITKRGQNVTFRCDPISEHNRLYWYRQTLGQGPEFLTYFQNEAQLEKSRLLSDRFSAERPKGSFSTLEIQRTEQGDSAMYLCASSSLTDTQYFGPGTRLTVL.

The chain links TRBV19 to TRBJ1-1; D call uncertain. Trimming took 3 bases from V and 1 from J, leaving 6 bases between them. CDR1 LNHDA and CDR2 SQIVND come from the germline V gene (reference sequence). The CDR3 loop spans 13 amino acids. This CDR3 reads CASSIGRNTEAFF. CDR3 coding DNA: TGTGCCAGTAGTATCGGACGGAACACTGAAGCTTTCTTT.

The rearrangement links TRBV7-6 to TRBJ1-6; D not certain. The germline gives CDR1 SGHVS, CDR2 FNYEAQ. Trimming took off 0 bases at V and 10 bases at J, with 10 bases between the two ends. The CDR3 has 14 residues. The CDR3 loop reads CASSLAVEASPLHF. In DNA form, the CDR3 reads TGTGCCAGCAGCTTAGCGGTTGAAGCGTCACCCCTCCACTTT. The whole variable domain, filled in from reference TRBV7-6 and TRBJ1-6, reads GAGVSQSPRYKVTKRGQDVALRCDPISGHVSLYWYRQALGQGPEFLTYFNYEAQQDKSGLPNDRFSAERPEGSISTLTIQRTEQRDSAMYRCASSLAVEASPLHFGNGTRLTVT.

V is TRBV10-2 and J is TRBJ1-1; 11 positions agree with TRBD1. The J segment lost 0 bases and the V segment lost 9 bases, leaving 9 bases of the junction unmatched. The CDR3 is 16 amino acids. Germline V lookup: CDR1 WSHSY, CDR2 SAAADI. CDR3 sequence reads: CASKGTGGGMNTEAFF. In DNA, the CDR3 is TGCGCCAGTAAAGGGACAGGGGGTGGAATGAACACTGAAGCTTTCTTT.

This chain connects TRBV10-3 to TRBJ1-1; 10 bases are shared with TRBD1. The germline CDR1 and CDR2 sequences are ENHRY and SYGVKD. After removal of 6 bases from V and 7 bases from J, the junction contained 8 bases not matched to a gene. This CDR3 contains 14 residues. As DNA, the CDR3 is TGTGCCATCAGCGAGCCGACAGGGGGCGGTGAAGCTTTCTTT. Residues: CAISEPTGGGEAFF.

The rearrangement links TRBV10-3 to TRBJ1-2; TRBD1 aligns across 12 bases. Trimming removed 8 bases from V and 6 bases from J; junction bases left unmatched: 19. Germline-derived CDR1 and CDR2 are ENHRY and SYGVKD. The CDR3 extends over 18 amino acids. This CDR3 is CAIGGPPGDRGHGDGYTF. The CDR3 DNA reads as TGTGCCATCGGGGGACCACCGGGGGACAGGGGGCATGGAGATGGCTACACCTTC.

The CDR3 region is CAWSTAETRTPSYNSPLHF. CDR3 coding DNA: TGTGCCTGGAGTACCGCTGAGACGAGGACACCCTCCTATAATTCACCCCTCCACTTT. The chain couples TRBV30 to TRBJ1-6, with D possibly TRBD1 on 5 matching bases. Trimming removed 2 bases from V and 0 bases from J, with 20 bases in between. CDR3 length: 19 residues. CDR1 GTSNPN and CDR2 SVGIG come from the germline V gene (reference sequence).

The genes are TRBV14 and TRBJ1-2, with D possibly matching TRBD1 (6 bases). V was shortened by 5 bases and J by 8 bases, with 18 bases between the two germline ends. This CDR3 has 14 amino acids. Germline V gives CDR1 SGHDN, CDR2 FVKESK. CDR3 amino acids: CASSTRNRESGYTF. CDR3 DNA sequence: TGTGCCAGCAGCACCCGGAACAGGGAATCCGGCTACACCTTC.

V is TRBV30 and J is TRBJ2-5; TRBD1 aligns across 7 bases. Germline V gene sequence: CDR1 GTSNPN, CDR2 SVGIG (reference sequence). Trimming removed 2 bases from V and 5 bases from J; junction bases left unmatched: 5. This CDR3 contains 13 residues. CDR3: CAWSLTGIETQYF. The CDR3 DNA reads as TGTGCCTGGAGTCTGACAGGGATTGAGACCCAGTACTTC.